This T cell receptor beta chain was found in a study of T-cell reconstitution after alpha-beta-depleted transplantation in children. General study findings and limits: Several hundred expanded graft clones reportedly supplied alpha-beta T cells about two months after transplant. Some patients owed their high day-60 TCRbeta diversity to surviving recipient T cells and thymic progenitors. A year post-transplant, T-cell counts and diversity derived mostly from newly produced T cells.

This clonotype has more than one count but fewer than ten. Its antigen is as yet unknown. The authors prepared the TCRbeta library with unique molecular identifiers. TCRdb itself ran the PCR reads through MiXCR, one entry per CDR3 protein. The sample lists 200,000 to 250,000 distinct CDR3 sequences; roughly 26% were seen once. This CDR3 comprises 14 residues. J was trimmed by 2 bases and V by 5 bases; bases with no gene match: 3. Germline V gives CDR1 SQVTM, CDR2 ANQGSEA. Sequencing used PBMCs, obtained before TCRalphabeta/CD19-depleted stem cell transplant. The rearrangement uses TRBV29-1 and TRBJ2-7; 13 nucleotides match TRBD2. This sequence was found in a girl aged 2 to 9 with Fanconi anemia, due to receive a stem cell transplant. CDR3 region: CSVLTSGRAYEQYF. The CDR3 coding sequence is TGCAGCGTTCTCACTAGCGGGAGGGCCTACGAGCAGTACTTC.